The 11 T cell receptor beta chains below come from one sample, sequenced in a study of blood T cell repertoires in COVID-19. The protocol was immunoSEQ multiplex PCR, while the TCRdb copy is restricted to in-frame clones and leaves out a portion. Of roughly 200,000 clones listed, under 90% are singletons. Source material: peripheral blood. The receptor source for this set is a man aged 35 to 55 with acute or convalescent COVID-19.

The genes are TRBV5-6 and TRBJ1-1; 7 bases map to TRBD1. CDR1 and CDR2 from the germline V gene are SGHDT and YYEEEE. The ends lost 4 bases at V and 0 bases at J; junction bases unmatched: 3. The CDR3 sequence is 14 residues long. The CDR3 coding sequence is TGTGCCAGCAGCCAGGGACAGCTGAACACTGAAGCTTTCTTT. Amino acid sequence: CASSQGQLNTEAFF.

The chain links TRBV7-9 to TRBJ2-7, with 7 nucleotides matching TRBD1. Germline V gene sequence: CDR1 SEHNR, CDR2 FQNEAQ (reference sequence). Trimming took 1 base from V and 4 from J; bases not matched to a gene: 7. CDR3 length: 15 residues. DNA of the CDR3: TGTGCCAGCAGCTTAGTATTGGACAGGCGGTACGAGCAGTACTTC. Translated, it gives CASSLVLDRRYEQYF. The full variable domain, rest sourced from reference TRBV7-9 and TRBJ2-7, is DTGVSQNPRHKITKRGQNVTFRCDPISEHNRLYWYRQTLGQGPEFLTYFQNEAQLEKSRLLSDRFSAERPKGSFSTLEIQRTEQGDSAMYLCASSLVLDRRYEQYFGPGTRLTVT.

The chain joins TRBV5-4 to TRBJ2-2; the match to TRBD2 covers 9 bases. This CDR3 has 16 amino acids. CDR1 is SGHNT, CDR2 YYREEE, per germline (reference sequence). V was clipped by 0 bases and J by 5 bases; unmatched bases: 5. For the CDR3, the DNA is TGTGCCAGCAGCTTGGCCGGAGCGGGGGGAACCGGGGAGCTGTTTTTT. Translated: CASSLAGAGGTGELFF.

The gene calls are TRBV18 and TRBJ2-5, with TRBD1 matching 8 bases. The CDR3 is made up of 15 amino acids. Germline V gene data show CDR1 as KGHSH and CDR2 as LQKENI. V shed 5 bases and J 2 bases; nucleotides not matched to a gene: 7. The CDR3 sequence is CASSVSGTGQETQYF. The CDR3 DNA reads TGTGCCAGCTCAGTATCCGGGACAGGACAAGAGACCCAGTACTTC.

For this clone: The sample carries other DNA sequences with the same CDR3. The chain is built from TRBV5-8 and TRBJ2-1, with a weak D call TRBD1 (6 bases). The V end lost 1 base, the J end lost 0 bases, and 8 bases lay between the germline ends. Germline V gene data show CDR1 as SGHTS and CDR2 as YDEGEE. The CDR3 is 15 amino acids. CDR3 DNA: TGTGCCAGCAGCTTGAGAGGGGGCTCCTACAATGAGCAGTTCTTC. It translates to CASSLRGGSYNEQFF.

This chain connects TRBV6-5 to TRBJ2-2; 7 bases fit TRBD1. V was clipped by 5 bases and J by 6 bases; unmatched bases: 6. CDR1 is MNHEY, CDR2 SVGAGI, per germline. CDR3 size: 14 residues. The CDR3 protein is CASSQLQGSGELFF. In nucleotides, the CDR3 is TGTGCCAGCAGTCAACTACAGGGGTCCGGGGAGCTGTTTTTT.

The chain carries TRBV28 and TRBJ1-4; the match to TRBD1 covers 9 bases. V dropped 5 bases and J dropped 5; count of bases not matched to a gene: 3. CDR1 is MDHEN, CDR2 SYDVKM, per germline. CDR3 size: 14 residues. The CDR3 reads CASSDRGGNEKLFF. CDR3 nucleotide sequence: TGTGCCAGCAGTGACAGGGGGGGAAATGAAAAACTGTTTTTT.

This rearrangement joins TRBV10-3 to TRBJ2-3; 12 bases agree with TRBD1. Germline CDR1 reads ENHRY; CDR2 reads SYGVKD. This CDR3 has 15 residues. The V segment lost 2 bases and the J segment 7 bases; nucleotides outside the gene matches: 4. This CDR3 is CAISEPGQGANTQYF. Written as DNA, the CDR3 is TGTGCCATCAGTGAGCCGGGACAGGGGGCCAATACGCAGTATTTT.

The rearrangement links TRBV10-3 to TRBJ2-2; TRBD1 is a possible D gene (5 bases). V was trimmed by 0 bases and J by 6 bases, leaving 14 bases between them. The CDR3 sequence is 16 residues long. Germline V lookup: CDR1 ENHRY, CDR2 SYGVKD. The CDR3, as DNA: TGTGCCATCAGTGAGTCCCAGGGAAGGGGCCCCGGGGAGCTGTTTTTT. Translation: CAISESQGRGPGELFF.

The chain has TRBV7-9 and TRBJ2-7; 12 bases agree with TRBD2. CDR3 length: 14 residues. After removal of 6 bases from V and 1 base from J, the junction contained 1 base not matched to a gene. Germline V gives CDR1 SEHNR, CDR2 FQNEAQ (reference sequence). The CDR3 here is CASSTSGGSYEQYF. In DNA form, the CDR3 reads TGTGCCAGCAGTACTAGCGGGGGGTCCTACGAGCAGTACTTC.

The chain recombines TRBV7-2 with TRBJ2-2; TRBD1 is a possible D gene (5 bases). The CDR3 runs 14 residues. Germline V gene lookup returns CDR1 SGHTA and CDR2 FQGNSA. V was clipped by 2 bases and J by 1 base, with 5 bases between them. DNA of the CDR3: TGTGCCAGCAGCTTAAGGGGGAACACCGGGGAGCTGTTTTTT. This gives the protein CASSLRGNTGELFF.